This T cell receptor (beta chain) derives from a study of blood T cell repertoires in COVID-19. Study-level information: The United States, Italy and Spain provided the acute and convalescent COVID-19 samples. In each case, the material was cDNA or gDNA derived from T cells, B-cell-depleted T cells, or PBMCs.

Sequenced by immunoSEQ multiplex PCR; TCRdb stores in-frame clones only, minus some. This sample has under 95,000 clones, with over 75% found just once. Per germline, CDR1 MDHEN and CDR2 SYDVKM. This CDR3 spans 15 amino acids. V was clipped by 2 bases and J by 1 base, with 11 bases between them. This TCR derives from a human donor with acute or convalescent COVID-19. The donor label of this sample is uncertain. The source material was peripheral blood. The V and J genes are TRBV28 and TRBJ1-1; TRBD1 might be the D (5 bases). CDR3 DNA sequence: TGTGCCAGCAGTTTAGGGGCCTCAAGGAACACTGAAGCTTTCTTT. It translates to CASSLGASRNTEAFF. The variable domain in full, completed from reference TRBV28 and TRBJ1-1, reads DVKVTQSSRYLVKRTGEKVFLECVQDMDHENMFWYRQDPGLGLRLIYFSYDVKMKEKGDIPEGYSVSREKKERFSLILESASTNQTSMYLCASSLGASRNTEAFFGQGTRLTVV.